This T cell receptor beta chain is drawn from a study of cytomegalovirus exposure and HLA in healthy donors. PCR employed 60 Vbeta and 13 Jbeta primers. Clones were read by immunoSEQ multiplex PCR, and TCRdb kept only the in-frame ones, dropping some. Of roughly 150,000 clones in the sample, about 72% are singletons; the top ten hold roughly 2.1%. The CDR3 sequence is 13 residues long. The V gene end was trimmed by 6 bases and the J gene end by 7 bases; junction bases not matched to a gene: 4. Germline CDR1 is MNHNS and CDR2 is SASEGT. Sequenced: PBMCs. The sequence came from a man in his forties in good health and CMV-seronegative. This rearrangement joins TRBV6-1 to TRBJ1-5; 9 bases are shared with TRBD1. Written as DNA, the CDR3 is TGTGCCAGCAGCGGACAGGGGAGGCAGCCCCAGCATTTT. The encoded protein is CASSGQGRQPQHF.